The 5 T cell receptor beta chains below come from one sample, sequenced in a study of blood T cell repertoires in COVID-19. TCRdb's table, derived via immunoSEQ multiplex PCR, lists solely in-frame clones and lacks some. The sample contains 120,000 or so clones, approximately 90% of which appear only once. The specimen was peripheral blood. The receptors stem from a man between 65 and 85 years old with active or convalescent COVID-19.

J is TRBJ1-2 and V is TRBV6-2 or TRBV6-3; the match to TRBD1 covers 7 bases. In germline, CDR1 is MNHEY, CDR2 SVGEGT. With 4 bases clipped from V and 7 bases from J, the junction kept 9 bases outside the gene matches. The CDR3 has 14 amino acids. CDR3 bases: TGTGCCAGCAGTTCCCCGGGACAGTCAAGTGGCTACACCTTC. Translated, it gives CASSSPGQSSGYTF.

The rearrangement joins TRBV30 to TRBJ1-6; D perhaps matches TRBD1 (6 bases). This CDR3 has 14 residues. In germline, CDR1 is GTSNPN, CDR2 SVGIG (reference sequence). V was cut by 2 bases and J by 9 bases, with 14 bases left in between. For the CDR3, the DNA is TGTGCCTGGAGTTCCCGGGGGGCAGGTTCACCCCTCCACTTT. Protein product: CAWSSRGAGSPLHF.

J is TRBJ1-6 and V is TRBV28; 7 bases are a match to TRBD1. With V trimmed by 1 base and J by 6 bases, 6 bases remained unmatched. There are 16 residues in the CDR3. CDR1 MDHEN and CDR2 SYDVKM come from the germline V gene. CDR3 loop: CASSLSPTGINSPLHF. The CDR3 nucleotides are TGTGCCAGCAGTTTATCCCCGACAGGGATTAATTCACCCCTCCACTTT.

V and J are TRBV4-1 and TRBJ2-7; D perhaps matches TRBD1 (6 bases). The V gene's germline CDR1 is MGHRA and CDR2 YSYEKL. The CDR3 contains 16 residues. V was cut by 1 base and J by 2 bases, with 15 bases left in between. CDR3 sequence (DNA): TGCGCCAGCAGCCAAGGGCGTGGGGGCCTGACCTACGAGCAGTACTTC. Protein: CASSQGRGGLTYEQYF.

This chain links TRBV28 with TRBJ2-7; TRBD1 aligns across 8 bases. This CDR3 contains 15 residues. V was clipped by 5 bases and J by 3 bases; unmatched bases: 9. From germline, CDR1 is MDHEN and CDR2 SYDVKM. CDR3 sequence (DNA): TGTGCCAGCAGTCGTGACGGGACAGGCGACTACGAGCAGTACTTC. Protein: CASSRDGTGDYEQYF. Filled out from reference TRBV28 and TRBJ2-7, the complete variable domain reads DVKVTQSSRYLVKRTGEKVFLECVQDMDHENMFWYRQDPGLGLRLIYFSYDVKMKEKGDIPEGYSVSREKKERFSLILESASTNQTSMYLCASSRDGTGDYEQYFGPGTRLTVT.